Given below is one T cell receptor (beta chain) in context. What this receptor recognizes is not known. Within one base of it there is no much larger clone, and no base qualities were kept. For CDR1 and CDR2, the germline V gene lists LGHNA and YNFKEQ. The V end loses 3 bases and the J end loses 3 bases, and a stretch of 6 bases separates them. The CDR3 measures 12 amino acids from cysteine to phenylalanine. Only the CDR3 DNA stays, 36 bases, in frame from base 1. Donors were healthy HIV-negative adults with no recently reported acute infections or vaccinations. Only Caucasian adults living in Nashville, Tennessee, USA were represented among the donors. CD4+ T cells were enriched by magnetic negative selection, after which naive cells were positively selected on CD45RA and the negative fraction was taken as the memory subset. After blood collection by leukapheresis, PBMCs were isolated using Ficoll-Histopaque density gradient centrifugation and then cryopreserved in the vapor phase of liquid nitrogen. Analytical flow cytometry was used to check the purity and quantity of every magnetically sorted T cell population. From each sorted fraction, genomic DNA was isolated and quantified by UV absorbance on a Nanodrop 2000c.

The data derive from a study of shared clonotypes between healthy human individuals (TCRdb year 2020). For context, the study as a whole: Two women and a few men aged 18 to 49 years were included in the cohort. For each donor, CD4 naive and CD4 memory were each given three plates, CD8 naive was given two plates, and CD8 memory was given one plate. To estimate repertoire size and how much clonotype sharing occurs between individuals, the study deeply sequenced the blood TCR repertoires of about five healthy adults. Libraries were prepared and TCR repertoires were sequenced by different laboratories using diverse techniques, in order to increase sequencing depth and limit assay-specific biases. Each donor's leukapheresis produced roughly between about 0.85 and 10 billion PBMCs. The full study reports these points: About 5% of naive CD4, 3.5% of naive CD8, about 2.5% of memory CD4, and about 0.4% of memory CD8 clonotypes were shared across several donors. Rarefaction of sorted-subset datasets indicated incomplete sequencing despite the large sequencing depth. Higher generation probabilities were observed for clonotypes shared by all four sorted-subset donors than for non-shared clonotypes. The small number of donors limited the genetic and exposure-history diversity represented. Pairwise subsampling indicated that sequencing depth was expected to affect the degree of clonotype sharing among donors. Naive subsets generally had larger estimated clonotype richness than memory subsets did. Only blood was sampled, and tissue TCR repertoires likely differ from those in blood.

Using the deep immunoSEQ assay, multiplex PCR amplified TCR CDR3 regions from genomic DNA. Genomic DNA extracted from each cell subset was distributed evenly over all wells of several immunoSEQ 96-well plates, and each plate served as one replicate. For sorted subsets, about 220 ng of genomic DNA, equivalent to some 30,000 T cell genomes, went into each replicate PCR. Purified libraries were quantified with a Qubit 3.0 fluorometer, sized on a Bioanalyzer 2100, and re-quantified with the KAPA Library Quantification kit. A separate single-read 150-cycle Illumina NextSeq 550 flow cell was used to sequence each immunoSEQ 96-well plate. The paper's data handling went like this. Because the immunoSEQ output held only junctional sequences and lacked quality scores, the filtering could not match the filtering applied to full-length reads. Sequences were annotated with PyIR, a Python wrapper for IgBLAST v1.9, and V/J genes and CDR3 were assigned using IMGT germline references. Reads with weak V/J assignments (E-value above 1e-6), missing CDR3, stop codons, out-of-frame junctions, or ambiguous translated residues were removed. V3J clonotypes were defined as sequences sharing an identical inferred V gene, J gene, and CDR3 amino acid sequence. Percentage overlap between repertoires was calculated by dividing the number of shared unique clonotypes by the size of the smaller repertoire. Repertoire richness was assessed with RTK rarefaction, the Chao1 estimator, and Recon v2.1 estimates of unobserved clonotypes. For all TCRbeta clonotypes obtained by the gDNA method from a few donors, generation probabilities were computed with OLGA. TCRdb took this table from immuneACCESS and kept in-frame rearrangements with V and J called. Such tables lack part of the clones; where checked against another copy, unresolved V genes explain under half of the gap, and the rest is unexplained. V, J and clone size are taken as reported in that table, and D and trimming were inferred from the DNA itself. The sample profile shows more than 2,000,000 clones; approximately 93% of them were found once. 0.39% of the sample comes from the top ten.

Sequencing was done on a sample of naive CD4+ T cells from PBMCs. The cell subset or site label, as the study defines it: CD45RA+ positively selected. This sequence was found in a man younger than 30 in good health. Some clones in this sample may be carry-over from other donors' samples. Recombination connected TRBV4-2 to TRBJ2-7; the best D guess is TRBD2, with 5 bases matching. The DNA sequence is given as TGTGCCAGCAGCCAGGACTTCTACGAGCAGTACTTC. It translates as CASSQDFYEQYF.